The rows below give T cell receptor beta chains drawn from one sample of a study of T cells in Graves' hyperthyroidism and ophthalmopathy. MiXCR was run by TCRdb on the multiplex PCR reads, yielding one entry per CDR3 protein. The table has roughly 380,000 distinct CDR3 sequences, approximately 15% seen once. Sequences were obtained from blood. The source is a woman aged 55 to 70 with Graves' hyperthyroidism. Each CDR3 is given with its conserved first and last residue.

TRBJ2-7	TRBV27	CASSPRRTSGSYEQYF
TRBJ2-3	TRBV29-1	CSVTGQAYTDTQYF
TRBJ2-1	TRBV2	CASSAGTSGRFEQFF
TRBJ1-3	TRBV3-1	CASSQVATGGNTIYF
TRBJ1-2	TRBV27	CAGSSRFVGYTF
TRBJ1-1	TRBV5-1	CASSLEAAEAFF
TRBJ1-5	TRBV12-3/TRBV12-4	CASGLGYGQPQHF
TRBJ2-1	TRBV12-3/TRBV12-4	CASSLGARGHNEQFF
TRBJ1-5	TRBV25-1	CASRKPEHSNQPQHF
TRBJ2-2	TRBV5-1	CASSLDSGSSSELFF
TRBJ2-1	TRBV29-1	CSVAGTGDNEQFF
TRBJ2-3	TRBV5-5	CASSLLGADTQYF
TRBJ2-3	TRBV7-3	CASSPTSLADTQYF
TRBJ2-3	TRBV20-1	CSARTSLGSDTQYF
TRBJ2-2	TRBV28	CASSLRSLVLGAGVFAGELFF
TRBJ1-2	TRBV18	CASSPGPSYGYTF
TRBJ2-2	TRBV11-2	CASSLGGAGELFF
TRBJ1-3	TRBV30	CASMTGFGNIIYF
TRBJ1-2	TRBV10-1	CASSDRETGYTF
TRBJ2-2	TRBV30	CAWSTGELFF
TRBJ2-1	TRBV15	CATSRDRGQGASNEQFF
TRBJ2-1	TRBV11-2	CASSLRLAGGGSNEQFF
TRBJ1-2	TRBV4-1	CASSHGQGPFYGYTF
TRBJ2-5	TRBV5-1	CASIGNSGQASQETQYF
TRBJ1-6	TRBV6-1	CASSREGGRNSPLHF
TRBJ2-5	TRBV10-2	CASSDSQETQYF
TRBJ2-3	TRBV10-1	CASSESGLAGPEDTQYF
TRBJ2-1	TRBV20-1	CSARDPRQAGINEQFF
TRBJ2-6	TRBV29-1	CSVLGTFSGANVLTF
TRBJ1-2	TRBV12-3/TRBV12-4	CASSDRGRIYGYTF
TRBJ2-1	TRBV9	CASSVGGRAIEQFF
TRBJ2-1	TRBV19	CASSIQRDNEQFF
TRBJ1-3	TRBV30	CAWSVTRANTIYF
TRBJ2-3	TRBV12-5	CASGFNGPTDTQYF
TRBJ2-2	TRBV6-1	CASRSQGVHGELFF